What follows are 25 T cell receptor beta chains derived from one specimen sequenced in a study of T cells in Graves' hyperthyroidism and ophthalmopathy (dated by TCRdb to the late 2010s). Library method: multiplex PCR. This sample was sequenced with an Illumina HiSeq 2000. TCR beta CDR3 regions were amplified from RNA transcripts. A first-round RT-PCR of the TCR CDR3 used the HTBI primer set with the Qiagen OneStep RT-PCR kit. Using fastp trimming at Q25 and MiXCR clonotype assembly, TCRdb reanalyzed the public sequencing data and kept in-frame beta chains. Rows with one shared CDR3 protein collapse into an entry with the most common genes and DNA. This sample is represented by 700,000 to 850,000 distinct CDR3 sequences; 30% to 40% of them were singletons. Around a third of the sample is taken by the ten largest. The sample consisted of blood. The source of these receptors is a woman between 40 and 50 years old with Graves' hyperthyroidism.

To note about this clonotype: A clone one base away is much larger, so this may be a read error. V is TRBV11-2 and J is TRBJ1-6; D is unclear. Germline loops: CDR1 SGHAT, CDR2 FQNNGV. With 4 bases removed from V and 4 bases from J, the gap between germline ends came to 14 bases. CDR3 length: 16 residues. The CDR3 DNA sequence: TGTGCCAGCAGCTCTTCTGAACTCTATTATAATTCACCCCTCCACTTT. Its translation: CASSSSELYYNSPLHF.

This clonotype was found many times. The CDR3 sequence is CASSGRDRGPGEQYF. The CDR3 DNA reads TGTGCCAGCAGCGGCCGGGACAGGGGCCCCGGCGAGCAGTACTTC. V and J are TRBV5-4 and TRBJ2-7; 10 bases match TRBD1. The CDR3 sequence is 15 residues long. CDR1 and CDR2 from the germline V gene are SGHNT and YYREEE (reference sequence). V shed 4 bases, J shed 6 bases, and the junction held 10 bases outside the gene matches.

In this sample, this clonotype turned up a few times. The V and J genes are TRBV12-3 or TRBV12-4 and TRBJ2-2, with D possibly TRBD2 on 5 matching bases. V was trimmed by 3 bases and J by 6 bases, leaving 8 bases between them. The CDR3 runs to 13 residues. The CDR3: CASSLRASGELFF. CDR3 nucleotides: TGTGCCAGCAGTTTGCGGGCCTCCGGGGAGCTGTTTTTT.

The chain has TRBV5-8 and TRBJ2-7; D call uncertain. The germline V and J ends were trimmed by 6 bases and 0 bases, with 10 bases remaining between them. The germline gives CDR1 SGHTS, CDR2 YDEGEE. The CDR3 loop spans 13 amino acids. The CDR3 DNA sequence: TGTGCCAGCATGCTCGCCAGCTCCTACGAGCAGTACTTC. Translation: CASMLASSYEQYF.

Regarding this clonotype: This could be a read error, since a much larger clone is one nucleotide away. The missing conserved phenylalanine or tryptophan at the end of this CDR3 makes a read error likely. The CDR3, as DNA: TGTGCCAGCAGCTTGGGACTAGCGGGGAGACAAGAGACCCAGTACTCC. Translating it yields CASSLGLAGRQETQYS. V gene TRBV7-2 combines with J gene TRBJ2-5; the match to TRBD2 covers 13 bases. The CDR3 is 16 amino acids. The trim removed 3 bases at V and 2 bases at J, leaving 3 bases unmatched. Germline V gives CDR1 SGHTA, CDR2 FQGNSA.

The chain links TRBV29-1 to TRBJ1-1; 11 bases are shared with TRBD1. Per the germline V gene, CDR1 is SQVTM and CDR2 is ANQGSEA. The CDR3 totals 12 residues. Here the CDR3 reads CSLDRGRTEAFF. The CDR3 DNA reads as TGCAGTCTGGACAGGGGGCGGACTGAAGCTTTCTTT.

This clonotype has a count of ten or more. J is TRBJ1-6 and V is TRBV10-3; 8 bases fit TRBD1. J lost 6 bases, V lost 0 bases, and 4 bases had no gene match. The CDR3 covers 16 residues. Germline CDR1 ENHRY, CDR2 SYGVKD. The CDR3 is CAISESLDRGNSPLHF. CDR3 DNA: TGTGCCATCAGTGAGTCACTCGACAGGGGTAATTCACCCCTCCACTTT.

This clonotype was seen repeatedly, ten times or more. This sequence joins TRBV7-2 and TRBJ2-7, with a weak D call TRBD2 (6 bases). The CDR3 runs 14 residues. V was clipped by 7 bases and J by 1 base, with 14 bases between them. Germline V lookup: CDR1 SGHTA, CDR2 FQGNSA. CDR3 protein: CASKNSGHSYEQYF. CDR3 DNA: TGTGCCAGCAAGAATAGCGGTCATTCCTACGAGCAGTACTTC.

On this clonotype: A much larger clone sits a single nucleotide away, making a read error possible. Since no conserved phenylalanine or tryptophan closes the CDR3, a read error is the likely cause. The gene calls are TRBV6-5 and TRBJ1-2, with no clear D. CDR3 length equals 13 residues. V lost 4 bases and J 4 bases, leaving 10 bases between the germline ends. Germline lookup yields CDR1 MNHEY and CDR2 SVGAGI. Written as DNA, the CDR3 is TGTGCCAGCAGTTTTTCGTCCTCCTATGGCTACACCCTC. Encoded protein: CASSFSSSYGYTL.

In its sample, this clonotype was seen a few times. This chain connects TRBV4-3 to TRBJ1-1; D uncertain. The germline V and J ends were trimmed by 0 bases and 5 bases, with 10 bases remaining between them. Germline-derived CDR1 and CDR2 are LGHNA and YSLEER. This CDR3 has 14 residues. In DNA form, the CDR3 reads TGCGCCAGCAGCCAAGAGGTTGAGCAGACTGAAGCTTTCTTT. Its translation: CASSQEVEQTEAFF.

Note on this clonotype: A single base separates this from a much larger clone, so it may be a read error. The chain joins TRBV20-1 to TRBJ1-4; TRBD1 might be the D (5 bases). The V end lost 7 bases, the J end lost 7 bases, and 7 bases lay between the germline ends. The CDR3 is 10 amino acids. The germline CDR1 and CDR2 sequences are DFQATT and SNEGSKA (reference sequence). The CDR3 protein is CSVGAEKLFF. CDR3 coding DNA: TGCAGTGTAGGGGCTGAAAAACTGTTTTTT.

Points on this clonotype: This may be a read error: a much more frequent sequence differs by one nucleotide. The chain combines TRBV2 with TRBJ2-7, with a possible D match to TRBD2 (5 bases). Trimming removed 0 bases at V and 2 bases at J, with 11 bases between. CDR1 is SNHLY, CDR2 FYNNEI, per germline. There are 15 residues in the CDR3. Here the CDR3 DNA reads TGTGCCAGCAGTGAAGCGCGGGTGAGACCCTACGAGCAGTACTTC. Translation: CASSEARVRPYEQYF.

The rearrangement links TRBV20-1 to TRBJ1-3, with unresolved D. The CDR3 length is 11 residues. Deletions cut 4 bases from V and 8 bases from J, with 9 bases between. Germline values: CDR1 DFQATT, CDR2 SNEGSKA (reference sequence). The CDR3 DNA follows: TGCAGTGCTACCTCCTCAGACACCATATATTTT. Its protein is CSATSSDTIYF.

The chain's CDR3 is CASRQGGDGYTF. The CDR3 coding sequence is TGTGCCAGCAGACAGGGGGGGGATGGCTACACCTTC. J is TRBJ1-2 and V is TRBV7-9, with TRBD1 matching 8 bases. The CDR3 is made up of 12 amino acids. CDR1 SEHNR and CDR2 FQNEAQ come from the germline V gene (reference sequence). The trim removed 6 bases at V and 6 bases at J, leaving 3 bases unmatched.

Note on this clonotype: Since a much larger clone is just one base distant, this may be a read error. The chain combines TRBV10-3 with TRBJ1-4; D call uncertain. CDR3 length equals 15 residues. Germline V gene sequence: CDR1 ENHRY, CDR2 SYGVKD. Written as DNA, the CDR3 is TGTACCATCAGTGAAAGCCTAGGAACTAATGAAAAACTGTTTTTT. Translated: CTISESLGTNEKLFF.

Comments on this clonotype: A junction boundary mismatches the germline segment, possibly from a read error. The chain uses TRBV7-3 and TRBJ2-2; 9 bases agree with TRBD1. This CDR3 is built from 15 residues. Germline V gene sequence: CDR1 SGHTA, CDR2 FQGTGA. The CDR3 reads CASSLGQGNTGEPFF. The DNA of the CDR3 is TGTGCCAGCAGCCTGGGACAGGGAAACACCGGGGAGCCGTTTTTT. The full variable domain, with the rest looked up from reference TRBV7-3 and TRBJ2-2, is GAGVSQTPSNKVTEKGKYVELRCDPISGHTALYWYRQSLGQGPEFLIYFQGTGAADDSGLPNDRFFAVRPEGSVSTLKIQRTERGDSAVYLCASSLGQGNTGEPFFGEGSRLTVL.

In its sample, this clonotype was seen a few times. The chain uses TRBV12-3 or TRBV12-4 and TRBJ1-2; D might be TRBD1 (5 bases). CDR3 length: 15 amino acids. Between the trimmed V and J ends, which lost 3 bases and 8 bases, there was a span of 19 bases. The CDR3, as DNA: TGTGCCAGCAGTTTCGACCGTCCTTCAGGGCGGGGCTACACCTTC. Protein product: CASSFDRPSGRGYTF.

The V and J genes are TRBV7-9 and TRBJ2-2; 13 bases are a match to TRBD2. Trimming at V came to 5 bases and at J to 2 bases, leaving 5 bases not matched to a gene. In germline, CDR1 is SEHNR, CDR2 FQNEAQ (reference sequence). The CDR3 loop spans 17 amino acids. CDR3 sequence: CASSLTSGGVNTGELFF. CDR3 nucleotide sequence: TGTGCCAGCAGCCTAACTAGCGGGGGGGTTAACACCGGGGAGCTGTTTTTT.

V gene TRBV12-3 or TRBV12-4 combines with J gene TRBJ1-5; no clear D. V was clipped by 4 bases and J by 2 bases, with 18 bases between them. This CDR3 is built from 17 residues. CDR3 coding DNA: TGTGCCAGCAGTTATCCTCGACCGGGGTTGGGCAATCAGCCCCAGCATTTT. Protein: CASSYPRPGLGNQPQHF.

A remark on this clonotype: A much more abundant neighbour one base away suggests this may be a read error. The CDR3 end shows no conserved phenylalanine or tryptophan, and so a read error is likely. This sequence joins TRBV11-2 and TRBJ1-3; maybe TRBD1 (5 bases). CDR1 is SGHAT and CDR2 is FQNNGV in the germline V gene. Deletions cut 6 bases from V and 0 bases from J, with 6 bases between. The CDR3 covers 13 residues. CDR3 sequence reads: CASRTDSGNTIYL. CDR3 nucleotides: TGTGCCAGCAGGACAGACTCTGGAAACACCATATATCTT.

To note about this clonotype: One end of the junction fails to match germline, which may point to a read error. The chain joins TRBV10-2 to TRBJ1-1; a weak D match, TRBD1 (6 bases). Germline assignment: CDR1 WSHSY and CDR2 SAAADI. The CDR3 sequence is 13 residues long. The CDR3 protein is CASSSQGPHEASF. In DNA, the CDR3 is TGCGCCAGCAGCTCACAGGGCCCCCATGAAGCTTCCTTT.

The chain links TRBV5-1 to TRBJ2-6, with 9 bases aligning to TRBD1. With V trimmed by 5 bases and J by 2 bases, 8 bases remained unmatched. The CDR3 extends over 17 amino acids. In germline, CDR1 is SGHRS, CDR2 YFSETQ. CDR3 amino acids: CASRNRDRVTGANVLTF. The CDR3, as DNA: TGCGCCAGCAGAAACCGGGACAGGGTAACTGGGGCCAACGTCCTGACTTTC.

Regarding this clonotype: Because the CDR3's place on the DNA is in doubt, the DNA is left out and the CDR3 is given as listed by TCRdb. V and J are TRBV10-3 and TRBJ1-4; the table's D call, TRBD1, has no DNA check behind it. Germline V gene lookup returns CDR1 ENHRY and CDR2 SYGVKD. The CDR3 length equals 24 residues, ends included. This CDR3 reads CAILGAAGANVLTFGAGPNEKLFF.

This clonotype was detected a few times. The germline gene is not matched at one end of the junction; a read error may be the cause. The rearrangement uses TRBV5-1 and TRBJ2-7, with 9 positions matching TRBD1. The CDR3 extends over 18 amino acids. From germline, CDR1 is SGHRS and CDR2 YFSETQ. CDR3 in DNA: TGTGCCAGCAGCTCAACAGACCGGGGGGCACAGGGGGCCGACGAGCAGTACTTC. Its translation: CASSSTDRGAQGADEQYF. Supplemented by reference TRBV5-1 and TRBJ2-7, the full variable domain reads KAGVTQTPRYLIKTRGQQVTLSCSPISGHRSVSWYQQTPGQGLQFLFEYFSETQRNKGNFPGRFSGRQFSNSRSEMNVSTLELGDSALYLCASSSTDRGAQGADEQYFGPGTRLTVT.

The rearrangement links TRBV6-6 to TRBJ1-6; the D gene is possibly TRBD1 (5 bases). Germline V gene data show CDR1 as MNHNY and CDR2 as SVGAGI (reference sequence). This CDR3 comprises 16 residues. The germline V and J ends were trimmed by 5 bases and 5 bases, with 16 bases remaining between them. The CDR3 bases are TGTGCCAGCAGTCGGCAGGGACCTCAAAATAATTCACCCCTCCACTTT. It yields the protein CASSRQGPQNNSPLHF.